This paragraph reports one T cell receptor beta chain. The data derive from a study of blood T cell repertoires in COVID-19. Across the whole study: COVID-19 samples collected from the United States, Italy and Spain covered acute and convalescent phases. PBMCs, B-cell-depleted T cells, or T cells provided the cDNA or gDNA that made up the material.

In the authors' workflow: Using reference gene primer amplification, nucleated cell counts were estimated. Using immunoSEQ multiplex PCR, the repertoire was profiled, and TCRdb retains in-frame clones only, with some absent. The D gene and trimming were derived from the DNA, and the V and J assignments and clone size from that table. This sample has approximately 36,000 clones, with 81% found just once. Germline V gene lookup returns CDR1 SGHRS and CDR2 YFSETQ. V shed 6 bases and J shed 1 base, with 5 bases lying between them. CDR3 length equals 11 residues. The J gene is TRBJ2-7, the V gene TRBV5-1; unclear D gene. Sequenced: peripheral blood. This receptor was identified in a human donor in a cohort sampled during active or convalescent COVID-19. The donor label of this sample is uncertain. The CDR3 is CASTSSYEQYF. As DNA, the CDR3 is TGCGCCAGCACCTCGTCCTACGAGCAGTACTTC.